This TCR beta chain was identified in a study of metastatic and nonmetastatic thyroid tumors. Study-wide background: Patients with malignant and benign thyroid disease provided blood and tumor or nodule tissue, whose repertoires were compared.

Prior to thyroid surgery, none of the patients had received any treatment. This clone has at least ten counts. Trimming removed 7 bases at V and 2 bases at J, with 18 bases between. CDR1 and CDR2 from the germline V gene are MDHEN and SYDVKM. CDR3 length: 16 residues. TCRdb re-clonotyped the PCR reads via MiXCR. The table lists around 23,000 clones, 9.5% to 12% of them singletons, with less than 30% in the top ten. Sequencing used blood. The rearrangement uses TRBV28 and TRBJ1-5, with TRBD1 as a possible D gene (5 bases). The clonotype originates from a female donor with papillary thyroid cancer or a benign thyroid nodule (not recorded which). Some clones in this sample may be carry-over from other donors' samples. In DNA form, the CDR3 reads TGTGCCAGCACTATTGGTGGGGGGATAGGCAATCAGCCCCAGCATTTT. Its translation is CASTIGGGIGNQPQHF.